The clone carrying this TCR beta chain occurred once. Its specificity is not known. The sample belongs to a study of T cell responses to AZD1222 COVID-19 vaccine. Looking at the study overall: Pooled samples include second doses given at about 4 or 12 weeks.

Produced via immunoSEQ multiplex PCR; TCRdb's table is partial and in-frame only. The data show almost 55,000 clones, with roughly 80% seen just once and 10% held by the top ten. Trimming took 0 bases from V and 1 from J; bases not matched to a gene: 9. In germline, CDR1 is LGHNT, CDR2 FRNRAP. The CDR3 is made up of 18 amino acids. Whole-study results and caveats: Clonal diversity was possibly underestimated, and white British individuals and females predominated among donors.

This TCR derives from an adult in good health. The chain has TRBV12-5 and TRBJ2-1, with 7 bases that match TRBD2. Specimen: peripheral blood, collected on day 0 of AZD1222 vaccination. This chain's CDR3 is CASGLVWGRGSSYNEQFF. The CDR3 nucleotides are TGTGCTAGTGGTTTGGTATGGGGGAGGGGTTCGTCCTACAATGAGCAGTTCTTC.